This T cell receptor beta chain was recorded in a study of OX40 agonist ivuxolimab in advanced cancers. This table comes from immunoSEQ multiplex PCR, and its TCRdb copy is limited to in-frame clones, with some not included. The sample carries about 76,000 clones, about 82% recorded once. This CDR3 is 15 amino acids long. Trimming stripped 4 bases from V and 5 bases from J, with 17 bases between. Germline CDR1 and CDR2: SEHNR and FQNEAQ (reference sequence). The sequencing here drew on CD4+ or CD8+ T cells sorted from blood, taken in a trial of the OX40 agonist ivuxolimab. The TCR was taken from an adult with an advanced solid tumor such as melanoma, head and neck, liver or kidney cancer. The chain carries TRBV7-9 and TRBJ2-5; no reliable D call. Written as DNA, the CDR3 is TGTGCCAGCAGCTGGATAGCTCATACGCGGGAGACCCAGTACTTC. It translates to CASSWIAHTRETQYF. Based on the CDR3 plus reference TRBV7-9 and TRBJ2-5, the full variable domain is DTGVSQNPRHKITKRGQNVTFRCDPISEHNRLYWYRQTLGQGPEFLTYFQNEAQLEKSRLLSDRFSAERPKGSFSTLEIQRTEQGDSAMYLCASSWIAHTRETQYFGPGTRLLVL.